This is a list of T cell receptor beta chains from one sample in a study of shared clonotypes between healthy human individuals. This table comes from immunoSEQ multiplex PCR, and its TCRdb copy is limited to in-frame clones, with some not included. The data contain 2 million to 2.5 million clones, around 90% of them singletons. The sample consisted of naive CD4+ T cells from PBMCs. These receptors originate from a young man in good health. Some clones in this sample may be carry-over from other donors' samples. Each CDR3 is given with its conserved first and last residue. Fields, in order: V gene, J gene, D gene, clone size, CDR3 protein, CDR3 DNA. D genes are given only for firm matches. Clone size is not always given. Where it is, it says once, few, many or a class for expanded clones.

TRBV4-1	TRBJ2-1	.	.	CASSQERQVGSYNEQFF	TGCGCCAGCAGCCAAGAAAGACAGGTTGGGTCCTACAATGAGCAGTTCTTC
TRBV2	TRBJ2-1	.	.	CASKGDGNEQFF	TGTGCCAGCAAAGGGGATGGGAATGAGCAGTTCTTC
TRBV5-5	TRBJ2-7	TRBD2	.	CASSLEGTSGLLREQYF	TGTGCCAGCAGCTTGGAAGGGACTAGCGGACTCCTACGAGAGCAGTACTTC
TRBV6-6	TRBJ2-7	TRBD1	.	CASSNRNRGVEQYF	TGTGCCAGCAGTAACCGCAACAGGGGTGTCGAGCAGTACTTC
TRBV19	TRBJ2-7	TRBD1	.	CASSPRDRGFYEQYF	TGTGCCAGTAGTCCCCGGGACAGGGGGTTTTACGAGCAGTACTTC
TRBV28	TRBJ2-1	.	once	CASSVGRLDYNEQFF	TGTGCCAGCAGTGTCGGGAGACTAGACTACAATGAGCAGTTCTTC
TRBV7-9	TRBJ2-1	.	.	CASSLEGTKNEQFF	TGTGCCAGCAGCTTAGAAGGCACGAAGAATGAGCAGTTCTTC
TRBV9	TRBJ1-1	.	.	CASSPRTVTNTEAFF	TGTGCCAGCAGCCCCCGGACAGTCACGAACACTGAAGCTTTCTTT
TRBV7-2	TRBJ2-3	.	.	CASSLGGGGDTQYF	TGTGCCAGCAGCTTAGGCGGCGGCGGAGATACGCAGTATTTT
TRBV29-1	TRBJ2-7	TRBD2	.	CSVAPLAASYEQYF	TGCAGCGTTGCCCCACTAGCGGCATCCTACGAGCAGTACTTC
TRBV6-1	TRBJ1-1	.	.	CASSELQNTEAFF	TGTGCCAGCAGTGAACTACAGAACACTGAAGCTTTCTTT
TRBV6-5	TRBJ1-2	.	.	CASSYSRSSGYGYTF	TGTGCCAGCAGTTATTCGAGAAGTTCTGGCTATGGCTACACCTTC
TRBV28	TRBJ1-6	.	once	CASSFTASNSPLHF	TGTGCCAGCAGTTTTACAGCAAGTAATTCACCCCTCCACTTT
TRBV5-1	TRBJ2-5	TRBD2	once	CASRMGGAQETQYF	TGCGCCAGCAGGATGGGAGGGGCACAAGAGACCCAGTACTTC
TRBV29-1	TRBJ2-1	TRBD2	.	CSVERLAGTNEQFF	TGCAGCGTTGAACGACTAGCGGGGACGAATGAGCAGTTCTTC
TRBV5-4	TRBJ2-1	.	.	CASSNGVFGYNEQFF	TGTGCCAGCAGCAATGGGGTATTCGGGTACAATGAGCAGTTCTTC
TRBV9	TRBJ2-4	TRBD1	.	CASSLTPTRGTKNIQYF	TGTGCCAGCAGCCTTACCCCTACCAGGGGGACCAAAAACATTCAGTACTTC
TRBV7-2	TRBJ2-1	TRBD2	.	CASSPIGLAGVREQFF	TGTGCCAGCAGCCCGATAGGACTAGCGGGAGTTCGTGAGCAGTTCTTC
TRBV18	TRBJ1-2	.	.	CASSPNRADYGYTF	TGTGCCAGCTCACCCAACAGGGCGGACTATGGCTACACCTTC
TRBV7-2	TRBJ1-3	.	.	CASSPVRGVGNTIYF	TGTGCCAGCAGCCCCGTTAGAGGGGTAGGAAACACCATATATTTT
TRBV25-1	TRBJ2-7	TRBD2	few	CASSQAGAYEQYF	TGTGCCAGCAGTCAAGCGGGAGCCTACGAGCAGTACTTC
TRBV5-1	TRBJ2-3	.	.	CASSLALRDTQYF	TGCGCCAGCAGCTTGGCCCTTAGAGATACGCAGTATTTT
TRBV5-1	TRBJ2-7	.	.	CASSRNLRDGSYEQYF	TGCGCCAGCAGCCGGAACCTACGGGACGGGTCCTACGAGCAGTACTTC
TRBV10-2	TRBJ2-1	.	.	CASKASEYNEQFF	TGCGCCAGCAAGGCTAGCGAATACAATGAGCAGTTCTTC
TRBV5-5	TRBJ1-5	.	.	CASSPGVQPQHF	TGTGCCAGCAGCCCCGGGGTTCAGCCCCAGCATTTT
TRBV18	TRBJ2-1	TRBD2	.	CASSEGRGRVHNEQFF	TGTGCCAGCTCCGAAGGACGCGGGAGGGTACACAATGAGCAGTTCTTC
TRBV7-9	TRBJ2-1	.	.	CASSLAGDAQAHEQFF	TGTGCCAGCAGCTTAGCGGGGGACGCCCAAGCCCATGAGCAGTTCTTC
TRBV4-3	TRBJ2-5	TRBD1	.	CASSLKRGRTGQETQYF	TGCGCCAGCAGCCTAAAAAGGGGGCGGACAGGGCAAGAGACCCAGTACTTC
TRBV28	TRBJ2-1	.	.	CASSLSGGISYNEQFF	TGTGCCAGCAGTTTATCGGGGGGCATTTCCTACAATGAGCAGTTCTTC
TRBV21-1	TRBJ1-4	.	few	CASSKVRAGIEKLFF	TGTGCCAGCAGCAAAGTAAGGGCGGGGATTGAAAAACTGTTTTTT
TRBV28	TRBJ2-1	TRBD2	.	CASSLLRLAGAHEQFF	TGTGCCAGCAGTTTACTGCGACTAGCGGGAGCCCATGAGCAGTTCTTC
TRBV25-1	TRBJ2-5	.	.	CASSALPKQGQETQYF	TGTGCCAGCAGTGCCTTACCCAAACAGGGCCAAGAGACCCAGTACTTC
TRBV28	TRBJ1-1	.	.	CATKTYANTEAFF	TGTGCCACCAAGACCTACGCGAACACTGAAGCTTTCTTT
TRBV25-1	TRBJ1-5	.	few	CASSEVGLNQPQHF	TGTGCCAGCAGTGAAGTTGGCCTCAATCAGCCCCAGCATTTT
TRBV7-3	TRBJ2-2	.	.	CASSPDGNTGELFF	TGTGCCAGCAGCCCGGACGGAAACACCGGGGAGCTGTTTTTT
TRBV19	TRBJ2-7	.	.	CASSIVGGYEQYF	TGTGCCAGTAGTATAGTTGGAGGCTACGAGCAGTACTTC
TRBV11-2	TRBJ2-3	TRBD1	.	CASSVQGADTQYF	TGTGCCAGCAGCGTACAGGGGGCAGATACGCAGTATTTT
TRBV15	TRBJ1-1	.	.	CATSSWMGMNTEAFF	TGTGCCACCAGCAGTTGGATGGGGATGAACACTGAAGCTTTCTTT
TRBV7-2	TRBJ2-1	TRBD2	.	CASSSPVAGEQFF	TGTGCCAGCAGCTCCCCCGTAGCGGGCGAGCAGTTCTTC
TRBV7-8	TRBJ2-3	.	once	CASSWTPNYPTDTQYF	TGTGCCAGCAGCTGGACACCTAATTACCCCACAGATACGCAGTATTTT
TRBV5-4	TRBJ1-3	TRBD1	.	CASSFWTGEGNTIYF	TGTGCCAGCAGCTTCTGGACAGGGGAAGGAAACACCATATATTTT
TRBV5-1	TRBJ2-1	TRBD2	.	CASSLGAGGPWNEQFF	TGCGCCAGCAGCTTGGGTGCGGGAGGGCCTTGGAATGAGCAGTTCTTC
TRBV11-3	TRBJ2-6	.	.	CASSLGWVSSGANVLTF	TGTGCCAGCAGCTTAGGCTGGGTTTCCTCTGGGGCCAACGTCCTGACTTTC
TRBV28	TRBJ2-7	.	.	CASSLPVKTYEQYF	TGTGCCAGCAGTTTACCAGTCAAGACCTACGAGCAGTACTTC
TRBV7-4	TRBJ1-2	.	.	CASSFSPAPNYGYTF	TGTGCCAGCAGCTTTAGTCCCGCCCCTAACTATGGCTACACCTTC
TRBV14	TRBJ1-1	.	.	CASSQSLSEAFF	TGTGCCAGCAGCCAATCTCTCTCGGAAGCTTTCTTT